The TCR beta chain described here comes from a study of CD8 T cells in ankylosing spondylitis. Findings and limits, study-wide: Matched ankylosing spondylitis synovial fluid reportedly contained a significantly enriched population of disease-linked clones. A CD8+ phenotype characterized the disease-linked clones, which were relatively rare in peripheral blood. Ankylosing spondylitis blood appeared to be characterized by a TCR beta motif of under ten highly homologous variants.

Germline values: CDR1 SGHAT, CDR2 FQNNGV. CDR3 length: 15 amino acids. The V and J ends lost 4 bases and 1 base respectively, with 13 bases between them. In this sample, this clonotype turned up many times. Its antigen is not known. Researchers built TCR beta libraries using quantitative 5'-RACE with molecular barcodes. TCRdb redid the calling of the 5' RACE reads with MiXCR, one entry per CDR3 protein. The data hold some 220,000 distinct CDR3 sequences, with 7.5% to 9.5% observed a single time. Sequenced input: blood, either unsorted or a sorted T cell fraction (not recorded which). The genes are TRBV11-2 and TRBJ1-1; weak D call: TRBD1 (6 bases). The sequence came from a female donor with ankylosing spondylitis or in good health (not recorded which). CDR3 sequence reads: CASSSRSGENTEAFF. CDR3 sequence (DNA): TGTGCCAGCAGCTCTCGCTCAGGGGAGAACACTGAAGCTTTCTTT.